The sequence of this TCR beta chain was determined in a study of human T cells and chemical hapten exposure. A single record per CDR3 protein comes from TCRdb applying MiXCR to the RACE reads. This table holds about 120,000 distinct CDR3 sequences, roughly an eighth found once. The time point: patch test 1, 2 weeks after DPC sensitization. Treatment specified: therapeutic diphenylcyclopropenone sensitization with weekly scalp DPC. Unmatched junction bases numbered 5, after V lost 6 bases and J lost 0 bases. The CDR3 covers 15 residues. Germline assignment: CDR1 SNHLY and CDR2 FYNNEI. The sample consisted of whole blood, taken in connection with sensitization to the hapten diphenylcyclopropenone (DPC). This receptor was obtained from a man aged 18 to 30 with alopecia areata. Some clones in this sample may be carry-over from other donors' samples. The rearrangement links TRBV2 to TRBJ2-1, with TRBD2 identical over 7 bases. The CDR3 is CASRLGGSSYNEQFF. CDR3 sequence (DNA): TGTGCCAGCAGGCTGGGGGGGAGCTCCTACAATGAGCAGTTCTTC.